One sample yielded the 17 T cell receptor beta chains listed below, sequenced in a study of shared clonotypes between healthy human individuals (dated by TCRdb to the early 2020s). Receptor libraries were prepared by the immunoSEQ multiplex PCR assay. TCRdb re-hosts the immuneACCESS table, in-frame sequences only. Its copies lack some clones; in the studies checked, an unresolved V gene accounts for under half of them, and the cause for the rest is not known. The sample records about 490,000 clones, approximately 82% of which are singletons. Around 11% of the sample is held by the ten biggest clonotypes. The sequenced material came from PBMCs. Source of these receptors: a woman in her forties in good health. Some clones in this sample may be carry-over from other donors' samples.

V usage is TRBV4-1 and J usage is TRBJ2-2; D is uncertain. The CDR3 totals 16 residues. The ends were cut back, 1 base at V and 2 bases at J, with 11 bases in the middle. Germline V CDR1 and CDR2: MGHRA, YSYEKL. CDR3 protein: CASSQGPLPNTGELFF. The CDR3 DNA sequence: TGCGCCAGCAGCCAAGGACCCCTTCCTAACACCGGGGAGCTGTTTTTT.

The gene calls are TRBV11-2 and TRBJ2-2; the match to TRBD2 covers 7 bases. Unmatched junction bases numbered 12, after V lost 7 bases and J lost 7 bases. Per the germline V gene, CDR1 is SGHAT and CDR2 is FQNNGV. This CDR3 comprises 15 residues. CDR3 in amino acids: CASTPRGGLGGELFF. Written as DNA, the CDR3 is TGTGCCAGCACCCCGAGGGGAGGGCTGGGCGGGGAGCTGTTTTTT.

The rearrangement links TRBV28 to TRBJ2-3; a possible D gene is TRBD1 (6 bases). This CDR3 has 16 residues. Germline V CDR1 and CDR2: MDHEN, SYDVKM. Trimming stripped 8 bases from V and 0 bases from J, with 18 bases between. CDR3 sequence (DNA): TGTGCCAGCCGAACATCGGACAGACGAAGCACAGATACGCAGTATTTT. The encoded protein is CASRTSDRRSTDTQYF.

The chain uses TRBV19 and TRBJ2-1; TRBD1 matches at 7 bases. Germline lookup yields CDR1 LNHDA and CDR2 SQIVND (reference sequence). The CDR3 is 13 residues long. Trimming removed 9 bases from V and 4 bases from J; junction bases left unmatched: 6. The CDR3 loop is CASRTGSYNEQFF. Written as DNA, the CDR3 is TGTGCCAGCCGGACAGGATCGTACAATGAGCAGTTCTTC.

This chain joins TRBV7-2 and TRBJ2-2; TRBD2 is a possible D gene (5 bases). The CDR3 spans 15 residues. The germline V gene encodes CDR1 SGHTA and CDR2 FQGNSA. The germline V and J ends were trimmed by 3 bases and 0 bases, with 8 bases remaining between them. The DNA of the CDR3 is TGTGCCAGCAGCTTCTCCGGGGCGAACACCGGGGAGCTGTTTTTT. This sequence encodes CASSFSGANTGELFF.

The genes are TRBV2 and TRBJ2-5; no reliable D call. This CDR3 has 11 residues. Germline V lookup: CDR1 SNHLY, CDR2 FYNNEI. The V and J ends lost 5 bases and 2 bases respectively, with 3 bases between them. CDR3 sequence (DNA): TGTGCCAGCAGTACGCAAGAGACCCAGTACTTC. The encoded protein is CASSTQETQYF.

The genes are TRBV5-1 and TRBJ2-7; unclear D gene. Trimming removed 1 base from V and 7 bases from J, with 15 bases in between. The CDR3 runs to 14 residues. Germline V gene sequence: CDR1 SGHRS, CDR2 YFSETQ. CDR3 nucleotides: TGCGCCAGCAGCTTGCCGTCCCCCGGGCGGGAGCAGTACTTC. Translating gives CASSLPSPGREQYF.

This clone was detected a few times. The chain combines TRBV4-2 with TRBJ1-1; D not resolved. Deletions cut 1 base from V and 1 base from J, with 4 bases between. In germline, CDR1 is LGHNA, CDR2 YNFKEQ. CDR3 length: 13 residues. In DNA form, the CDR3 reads TGTGCCAGCAGCCAAGTCGGGAACACTGAAGCTTTCTTT. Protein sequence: CASSQVGNTEAFF.

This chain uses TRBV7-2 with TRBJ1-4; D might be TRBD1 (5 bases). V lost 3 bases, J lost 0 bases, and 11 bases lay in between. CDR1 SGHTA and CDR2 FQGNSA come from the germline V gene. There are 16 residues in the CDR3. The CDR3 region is CASSFNGGATNEKLFF. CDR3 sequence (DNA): TGTGCCAGCAGCTTCAACGGGGGGGCAACTAATGAAAAACTGTTTTTT.

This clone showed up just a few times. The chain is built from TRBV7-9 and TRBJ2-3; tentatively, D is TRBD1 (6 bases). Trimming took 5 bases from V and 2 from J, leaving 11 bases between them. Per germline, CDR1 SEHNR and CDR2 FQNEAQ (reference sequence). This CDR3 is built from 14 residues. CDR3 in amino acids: CASSRQGNTDTQYF. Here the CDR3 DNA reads TGTGCCAGCAGCCGGCAGGGGAACACAGATACGCAGTATTTT.

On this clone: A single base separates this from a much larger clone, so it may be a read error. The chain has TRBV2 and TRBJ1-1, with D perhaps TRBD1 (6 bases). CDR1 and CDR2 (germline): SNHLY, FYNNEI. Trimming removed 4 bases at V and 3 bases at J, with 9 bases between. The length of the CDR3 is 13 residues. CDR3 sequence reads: CASSGRQDTEAFF. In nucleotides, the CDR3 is TGTGCCAGCAGTGGCCGACAGGACACTGAAGCTTTCTTT.

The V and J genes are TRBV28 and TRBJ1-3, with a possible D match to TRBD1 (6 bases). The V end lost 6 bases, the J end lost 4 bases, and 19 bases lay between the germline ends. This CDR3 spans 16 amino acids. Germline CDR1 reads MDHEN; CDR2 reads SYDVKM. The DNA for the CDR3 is TGTGCCAGCAGCTCGACAGGATCAAGCTTAGGAAACACCATATATTTT. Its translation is CASSSTGSSLGNTIYF.

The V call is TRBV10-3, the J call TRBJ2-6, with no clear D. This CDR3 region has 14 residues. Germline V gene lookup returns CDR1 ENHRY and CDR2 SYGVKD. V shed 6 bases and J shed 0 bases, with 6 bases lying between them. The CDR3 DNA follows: TGTGCCATCAGCCCCGGCTCTGGGGCCAACGTCCTGACTTTC. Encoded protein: CAISPGSGANVLTF.

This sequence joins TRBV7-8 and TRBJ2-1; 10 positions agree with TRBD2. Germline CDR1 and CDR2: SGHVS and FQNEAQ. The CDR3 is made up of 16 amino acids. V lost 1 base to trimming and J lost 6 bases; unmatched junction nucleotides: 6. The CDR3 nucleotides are TGTGCCAGCAGCTTAGAGGCTAGCGGGAGAGCCAATGAGCAGTTCTTC. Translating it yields CASSLEASGRANEQFF.

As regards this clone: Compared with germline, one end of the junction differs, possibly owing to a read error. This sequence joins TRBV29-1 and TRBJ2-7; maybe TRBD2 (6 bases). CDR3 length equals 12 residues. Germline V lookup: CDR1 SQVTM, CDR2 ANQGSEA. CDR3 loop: CSAGDGGYEQYF. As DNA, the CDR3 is TGCAGCGCGGGGGACGGGGGATACGAACAGTACTTC.

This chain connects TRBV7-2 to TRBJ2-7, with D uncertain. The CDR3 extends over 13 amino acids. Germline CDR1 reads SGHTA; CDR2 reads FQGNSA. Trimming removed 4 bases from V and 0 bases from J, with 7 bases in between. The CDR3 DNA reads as TGTGCCAGCAGCTCCTCGGACTCCTACGAGCAGTACTTC. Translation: CASSSSDSYEQYF.

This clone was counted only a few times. The DNA for the CDR3 is TGTGCCAGCAGCGTAGGCAGGTTCAACACTGAAGCTTTCTTT. This gives the protein CASSVGRFNTEAFF. The rearrangement joins TRBV9 to TRBJ1-1; D gene unclear. The V end was cut by 0 bases, the J end by 2 bases, with 8 bases between. This CDR3 is 14 amino acids long. CDR1 is SGDLS and CDR2 is YYNGEE in the germline V gene.